The rows below give T cell receptor beta chains drawn from one sample of a study of T-cell memory formation after mild COVID-19. TCRdb re-derived calls from the 5' RACE reads in MiXCR, one entry per CDR3 protein. The table lists more than 150,000 distinct CDR3 sequences, roughly 23% of them singletons. Sequenced material: PBMCs or a T cell subset sorted from them (not recorded which). Every receptor here comes from an adult woman who had mild COVID-19 (a few samples of this study predate the infection). Cell type and time point are not known. Each CDR3 is given with its conserved first and last residue. The D gene is left open where the match is weak. Size is omitted from some rows. Given values are once, few, many or a class for expanded clones.

DNA	CDR3	V	J	size	D
TGCGCCAGCAGCCCCGGGACAGGGGGCCGGAACACCATATATTTT	CASSPGTGGRNTIYF	TRBV4-3	TRBJ1-3	-	TRBD1
TGCAGTGCTCCTTGGGCGGATTCCTACGAGCAGTACTTC	CSAPWADSYEQYF	TRBV20-1	TRBJ2-7	few	-
TGCAGTGCTAAAGGGGTCCGGGGGAACTACAATGAGCAGTTCTTC	CSAKGVRGNYNEQFF	TRBV20-1	TRBJ2-1	-	-
TGCAGCGTTGAGGGGGGGTATAGGAATGAGCAGTTCTTC	CSVEGGYRNEQFF	TRBV29-1	TRBJ2-1	few	TRBD2
TGTGCCAGCAGCTTAGGACAGGGAAGGGGAAACATTCAGTACTTC	CASSLGQGRGNIQYF	TRBV7-9	TRBJ2-4	-	TRBD1
TGTGCCAGCAGTCCCGGGACAGGGACGGGGAACACTGAAGCTTTCTTT	CASSPGTGTGNTEAFF	TRBV6-5	TRBJ1-1	few	TRBD1
TGTGCCAGCAGCTACAGGACAGGGGGCGTTATGTTGAGCTTC	CASSYRTGGVMLSF	TRBV13	TRBJ2-5	few	TRBD1
TGTGCCACCAGTGATCGCCACCGAGGATCGGGTAACTATGGCTACACCTTC	CATSDRHRGSGNYGYTF	TRBV24-1	TRBJ1-2	-	-
TGTGCCAGCAGCCCCTTAGGTCTGGAGGAGCAGTACTTC	CASSPLGLEEQYF	TRBV7-9	TRBJ2-7	few	-
TGTGCCAGCAGCGTAGGGATGGGGCTTGACGAGCAGTACTTC	CASSVGMGLDEQYF	TRBV9	TRBJ2-7	-	-
TGTGCCAGCATCTCTTTTAACTATGGCTACACCTTC	CASISFNYGYTF	TRBV12-3/TRBV12-4	TRBJ1-2	few	-
TGTGCCAGCGGCGACGGCACCGGGGAGCTGTTTTTT	CASGDGTGELFF	TRBV7-6	TRBJ2-2	few	-
TGTGCCGGCTTCCACCAACCGAACACTGAAGCTTTCTTT	CAGFHQPNTEAFF	TRBV7-9	TRBJ1-1	few	-
TGTGCCAGCAGTCGAGGACTAGCGACTAACACCGGGGAGCTGTTTTTT	CASSRGLATNTGELFF	TRBV2	TRBJ2-2	once	TRBD2
TGCGCCAGCAGCTGGAGGGGATTAGCGGGGGCCCACAATGAGCAGTTCTTC	CASSWRGLAGAHNEQFF	TRBV5-1	TRBJ2-1	-	TRBD2
TGCAGTGGGAGGGGGGCAGGGAACGAGCAGTACTTC	CSGRGAGNEQYF	TRBV20-1	TRBJ2-7	few	-
TGTGCCAGCAGTGACCCGACAGGGTACCATACTGAAGCTTTCTTT	CASSDPTGYHTEAFF	TRBV12-3/TRBV12-4	TRBJ1-1	-	TRBD1
TGTGCCACCAGTGATGCGCGGAACACCATATATTTT	CATSDARNTIYF	TRBV24-1	TRBJ1-3	-	-
TGTGCCAGCAGCGTCGGACAGTACACTGAAGCTTTCTTT	CASSVGQYTEAFF	TRBV9	TRBJ1-1	-	-
TGCGCCAGCAGCTCATGGACAGGTTATTCTGAAGCTTTCTTT	CASSSWTGYSEAFF	TRBV5-1	TRBJ1-1	few	TRBD1
TGTGCCAGCAGCTACGGACTGGATTCACCCCTCCACTTT	CASSYGLDSPLHF	TRBV7-9	TRBJ1-6	-	-
TGTGCCAGTAGTATCCGGACTAAACAAGAGACCCAGTACTTC	CASSIRTKQETQYF	TRBV19	TRBJ2-5	-	-
TGTGCCAGCAGCTTAGGGGTAGAACTAGCCCAAGAGACCCAGTACTTC	CASSLGVELAQETQYF	TRBV11-2	TRBJ2-5	-	-
TGTGCCAGCAGCTTGCTGGACAGCACAGATACGCAGTATTTT	CASSLLDSTDTQYF	TRBV7-3	TRBJ2-3	few	-
TGTGCCAGCAGCCACTTCGACATTCCCTCTGGGGCCAACGTCCTGACTTTC	CASSHFDIPSGANVLTF	TRBV7-2	TRBJ2-6	-	-
TGTGCCAGCAGCCCCGACAGGGCCACCTACGAGCAGTACTTC	CASSPDRATYEQYF	TRBV5-6	TRBJ2-7	few	TRBD1
TGTGCCAGCAGTTTATCGACTAGTCTTCACTACGAGCAGTACTTC	CASSLSTSLHYEQYF	TRBV27	TRBJ2-7	few	-
TGTGCCAGCAGTTCCGCCGGGACAGGCAATATCTACACCTTC	CASSSAGTGNIYTF	TRBV27	TRBJ1-2	few	TRBD1
TGCAGTGCTGCTGAATACCCCCTCCACTTT	CSAAEYPLHF	TRBV20-1	TRBJ1-6	few	-
TGTGCCAGTAGTATAGACCAGGGCTCCTACGAGCAGTACTTC	CASSIDQGSYEQYF	TRBV19	TRBJ2-7	-	-
TGTGCCAGCAGCTTACTAGCGGGAGGGCTTTTAGAGACCCAGTACTTC	CASSLLAGGLLETQYF	TRBV7-6	TRBJ2-5	-	TRBD2
TGCGCCAGCAGCCAGGACGGTCCCAGAGCGAATCAGCCCCAGCATTTT	CASSQDGPRANQPQHF	TRBV4-1	TRBJ1-5	-	-
TGTGCCAGCAGCGACCCGAGGGGGCGAGGAGATACGCAGTATTTT	CASSDPRGRGDTQYF	TRBV7-9	TRBJ2-3	-	TRBD1
TGCAGCGTTGAAGATTGGTTAGGACAGGGGGACTATGGCTACACCTTC	CSVEDWLGQGDYGYTF	TRBV29-1	TRBJ1-2	few	TRBD1
TGTGCCTCGAGAAGAGACTCTACAGCTGAAGCTTTCTTT	CASRRDSTAEAFF	TRBV30	TRBJ1-1	-	-
TGTGCCAGCAGCCCCGCGACAGGGGGCGTCACTGAAGCTTTCTTT	CASSPATGGVTEAFF	TRBV9	TRBJ1-1	-	TRBD1
TGTGCCAGCAGTAGCGAACTGGACAGGGCCAGCTACGAGCAGTACTTC	CASSSELDRASYEQYF	TRBV2	TRBJ2-7	-	TRBD1
TGTGCCAGTAGTATACCTGGGGCCGTCACTGAAGCTTTCTTT	CASSIPGAVTEAFF	TRBV19	TRBJ1-1	-	-
TGTGCCAGCAGCTTAGTCGCAGGGGCGAACACTGAAGCTTTCTTT	CASSLVAGANTEAFF	TRBV7-9	TRBJ1-1	few	-
TGCAGTGCTACTGATAATAGCAATCAGCCCCAGCATTTT	CSATDNSNQPQHF	TRBV20-1	TRBJ1-5	-	-